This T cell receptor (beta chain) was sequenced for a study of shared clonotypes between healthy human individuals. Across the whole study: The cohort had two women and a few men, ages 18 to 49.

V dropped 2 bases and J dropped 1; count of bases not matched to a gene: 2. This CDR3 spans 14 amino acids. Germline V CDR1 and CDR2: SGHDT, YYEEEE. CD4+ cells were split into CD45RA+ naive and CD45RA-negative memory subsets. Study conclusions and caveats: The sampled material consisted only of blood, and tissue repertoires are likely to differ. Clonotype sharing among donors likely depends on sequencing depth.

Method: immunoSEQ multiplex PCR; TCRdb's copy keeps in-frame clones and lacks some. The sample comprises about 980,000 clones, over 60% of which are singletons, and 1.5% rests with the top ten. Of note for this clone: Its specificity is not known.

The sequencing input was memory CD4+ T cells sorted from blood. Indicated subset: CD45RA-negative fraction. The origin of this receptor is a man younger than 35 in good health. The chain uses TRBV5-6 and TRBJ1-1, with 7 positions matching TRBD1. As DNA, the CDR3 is TGTGCCAGCAGCTTTAGACAGGGGAACACTGAAGCTTTCTTT. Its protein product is CASSFRQGNTEAFF.